Each of the 5 T cell receptor beta chains below was sequenced from the same sample in a study of cytomegalovirus exposure and HLA in healthy donors. Both 60 Vbeta primers and 13 Jbeta primers went into the PCR. Generated by immunoSEQ multiplex PCR, the TCRdb table keeps only in-frame clones and is missing some. The sample has roughly 80,000 clones; approximately 60% are singletons. Source material: PBMCs. These receptors all stem from a male donor in good health and CMV-seropositive.

This clone showed up just a few times. The chain joins TRBV6-5 to TRBJ2-7; D might be TRBD1 (6 bases). In germline, CDR1 is MNHEY, CDR2 SVGAGI. The CDR3 is 15 amino acids. The V and J ends lost 0 bases and 3 bases respectively, with 12 bases between them. The CDR3 is CASSYSSARGYEQYF. The DNA of the CDR3 is TGTGCCAGCAGTTACTCGAGTGCCAGGGGCTACGAGCAGTACTTC.

This chain uses TRBV5-1 with TRBJ2-1, with a possible D match to TRBD2 (5 bases). The CDR3 loop spans 15 amino acids. CDR1 and CDR2 (germline): SGHRS, YFSETQ. V was pared by 2 bases and J by 5 bases, with 14 bases between. This CDR3 is CASSFVSGNHNEQFF. CDR3 DNA: TGCGCCAGCAGCTTCGTCTCGGGGAACCACAATGAGCAGTTCTTC.

The V call is TRBV7-8, the J call TRBJ1-1; D is perhaps TRBD1 (5 bases). Germline values: CDR1 SGHVS, CDR2 FQNEAQ. V was cut by 0 bases and J by 5 bases, with 13 bases left in between. The CDR3 consists of 15 residues. CDR3 in amino acids: CASSLAQGVLTEAFF. CDR3 in DNA: TGTGCCAGCAGCTTAGCGCAAGGGGTGTTGACTGAAGCTTTCTTT. The whole variable domain, filled in from reference TRBV7-8 and TRBJ1-1, reads GAGVSQSPRYKVAKRGQDVALRCDPISGHVSLFWYQQALGQGPEFLTYFQNEAQLDKSGLPSDRFFAERPEGSVSTLKIQRTQQEDSAVYLCASSLAQGVLTEAFFGQGTRLTVV.

The CDR3 region has the DNA TGTGCCAGCAGTTACTCCGGGACAGGGGCCGATACGCAGTATTTT. It codes for CASSYSGTGADTQYF. The chain employs TRBV6-5 and TRBJ2-3; 10 nucleotides agree with TRBD1. The CDR3 sequence is 15 residues long. From germline, CDR1 is MNHEY and CDR2 SVGAGI. Trimming took 0 bases from V and 6 from J; bases not matched to a gene: 3.

The J gene is TRBJ2-1, the V gene TRBV7-2, with 11 bases identical to TRBD2. V gave up 1 base and J gave up 5 bases; unmatched junction bases: 7. The CDR3 extends over 17 amino acids. Germline loops: CDR1 SGHTA, CDR2 FQGNSA. The CDR3 nucleotides are TGTGCCAGCAGCTTAGGAGGAGCGGGACTAGCGGACAATGAGCAGTTCTTC. Amino acids: CASSLGGAGLADNEQFF.